This T cell receptor beta chain is from a study of glioma-infiltrating T cells after dendritic cell vaccination. Overall study context: Three intradermal dendritic cell vaccine injections were given every two weeks.

Assay used: immunoSEQ multiplex PCR; TCRdb lists only in-frame clones, some missing. The data hold under 100,000 clones, with 85% to 90% observed a single time. Looked up from germline, CDR1 is SGHRS and CDR2 is YFSETQ. This CDR3 region has 16 residues. Trimming at V came to 3 bases and at J to 3 bases, leaving 9 bases not matched to a gene. The clonotype comes from a human donor with glioblastoma. Source: blood, taken before dendritic cell vaccination. This rearrangement joins TRBV5-1 to TRBJ2-7, with 10 bases that match TRBD1. For the CDR3, the DNA is TGCGCCAGCAGCTCGGGACAGGGGAATGTACGCTACGAGCAGTACTTC. It yields the protein CASSSGQGNVRYEQYF.